Below, 25 T cell receptor beta chains from the same sample are listed, as sequenced in a study of T-cell memory formation after mild COVID-19. TCRdb recomputed calls from the 5' RACE reads with MiXCR, one row per CDR3 protein. The data show some 150,000 distinct CDR3 sequences, roughly 21% seen once. The specimen was PBMCs or a T cell subset sorted from them (not recorded which). The receptors here all came from an adult woman who had mild COVID-19 (a few samples of this study predate the infection). Cell type and time point are not known.

The rearrangement links TRBV7-9 to TRBJ2-7; unclear D gene. Germline CDR1 reads SEHNR; CDR2 reads FQNEAQ (reference sequence). There are 16 residues in the CDR3. V lost 5 bases, J lost 0 bases, and 17 bases lay in between. The CDR3 here is CASSPSNKGYSYEQYF. The DNA for the CDR3 is TGTGCCAGCAGCCCTAGTAATAAGGGCTACTCCTACGAGCAGTACTTC.

The J gene is TRBJ2-3, the V gene TRBV11-2, with a possible D match to TRBD1 (8 bases). V was pared by 5 bases and J by 3 bases, with 18 bases between. From germline, CDR1 is SGHAT and CDR2 FQNNGV. The CDR3 is 16 residues long. The CDR3 spells CASSPHHRGGTDTQYF. CDR3 nucleotides: TGTGCCAGCAGCCCGCACCACAGGGGGGGGACAGATACGCAGTATTTT.

The chain employs TRBV2 and TRBJ2-3, with 8 bases identical to TRBD1. V was pared by 6 bases and J by 2 bases, with 10 bases of the junction left unmatched. The length of the CDR3 is 16 residues. Germline assignment: CDR1 SNHLY and CDR2 FYNNEI. CDR3 coding DNA: TGTGCCAGCAGCCTGGGGGACAGGTGGGACACAGATACGCAGTATTTT. This codes for CASSLGDRWDTDTQYF.

This clonotype was seen more than once but under ten times. V gene TRBV5-1 combines with J gene TRBJ2-7; possibly TRBD1 for D (7 bases). The germline gives CDR1 SGHRS, CDR2 YFSETQ. The ends were cut back, 4 bases at V and 0 bases at J, with 17 bases in the middle. This CDR3 comprises 16 residues. This CDR3 reads CASSPGGTITSYEQYF. The DNA for the CDR3 is TGCGCCAGCAGCCCAGGGGGGACCATTACCTCCTACGAGCAGTACTTC. The whole variable domain, remainder taken from reference TRBV5-1 and TRBJ2-7, is KAGVTQTPRYLIKTRGQQVTLSCSPISGHRSVSWYQQTPGQGLQFLFEYFSETQRNKGNFPGRFSGRQFSNSRSEMNVSTLELGDSALYLCASSPGGTITSYEQYFGPGTRLTVT.

The chain has TRBV25-1 and TRBJ1-1, with a possible D match to TRBD1 (5 bases). The CDR3 has 15 residues. Germline values: CDR1 MGHDK, CDR2 SYGVNS. V was shortened by 4 bases and J by 0 bases, with 12 bases between the two germline ends. CDR3 sequence reads: CASSATGLLNTEAFF. In DNA form, the CDR3 reads TGTGCCAGCAGTGCTACGGGACTCTTGAACACTGAAGCTTTCTTT.

This chain connects TRBV7-6 to TRBJ2-1, with D perhaps matching TRBD2 (6 bases). CDR1 is SGHVS, CDR2 FNYEAQ, per germline. The V and J ends lost 5 bases and 4 bases respectively, with 27 bases between them. The CDR3 covers 19 residues. The CDR3 region is CASSRTPSALAGSYNEQFF. The CDR3, as DNA: TGTGCCAGCAGCCGTACACCGTCGGCCCTGGCGGGGTCGTACAATGAGCAGTTCTTC.

This clonotype was observed a few times. V and J are TRBV10-3 and TRBJ2-1; 8 nucleotides match TRBD1. The V and J ends lost 6 bases and 5 bases, in that order; junction bases with no gene match: 9. The CDR3 is 15 residues long. Germline loops: CDR1 ENHRY, CDR2 SYGVKD. For the CDR3, the DNA is TGTGCCATCAGCCTCTTAGGGACAGGTGACAATGAGCAGTTCTTC. As protein: CAISLLGTGDNEQFF.

J is TRBJ1-1 and V is TRBV12-3 or TRBV12-4; TRBD1 might be the D (5 bases). The CDR3 loop spans 12 amino acids. V was pared by 7 bases and J by 1 base, with 7 bases between. CDR3 sequence (DNA): TGTGCCAGCAAAGGGGAGAACACTGAAGCTTTCTTT. Translation gives CASKGENTEAFF.

The V and J genes are TRBV20-1 and TRBJ1-6; D is unresolved. The CDR3 spans 14 residues. V was shortened by 0 bases and J by 0 bases, with 3 bases between the two germline ends. The germline V gene has CDR1 DFQATT and CDR2 SNEGSKA (reference sequence). CDR3 in DNA: TGCAGTGCTAGAGATGGCTCCTATAATTCACCCCTCCACTTT. Translation gives CSARDGSYNSPLHF.

The V gene is TRBV27, the J gene TRBJ1-1, with D unclear. Germline V gene lookup returns CDR1 MNHEY and CDR2 SMNVEV (reference sequence). V lost 5 bases to trimming and J lost 4 bases, with 26 bases between them. CDR3 size: 18 residues. The CDR3 region is CASSPPLKGWDWGTEAFF. CDR3 bases: TGTGCCAGCAGTCCACCCCTAAAGGGATGGGATTGGGGCACTGAAGCTTTCTTT.

J is TRBJ1-5 and V is TRBV5-5, with 7 bases aligning to TRBD1. Looked up from germline, CDR1 is SGHKS and CDR2 is YYEKEE (reference sequence). J was trimmed by 4 bases and V by 1 base; bases with no gene match: 5. The CDR3 is made up of 15 amino acids. CDR3 sequence: CASSLMPGGNQPQHF. CDR3 bases: TGTGCCAGCAGCTTGATGCCAGGGGGGAATCAGCCCCAGCATTTT.

The chain uses TRBV4-1 and TRBJ2-7; D is possibly TRBD1 (5 bases). Germline CDR1 is MGHRA and CDR2 is YSYEKL. The CDR3 contains 15 residues. The V end lost 1 base, the J end lost 0 bases, and 10 bases lay between the germline ends. The CDR3 spells CASSQGQSFSYEQYF. The CDR3 bases are TGCGCCAGCAGCCAAGGACAGTCATTCTCCTACGAGCAGTACTTC.

This clonotype came up a few times. The chain employs TRBV7-2 and TRBJ1-2; 8 nucleotides match TRBD1. The germline CDR1 and CDR2 sequences are SGHTA and FQGNSA. The CDR3 contains 15 residues. J gave up 3 bases and V 5 bases, and 8 bases lay outside the gene matches. The CDR3 is CASSPDRAAYYGYTF. In DNA form, the CDR3 reads TGTGCCAGCAGCCCGGACAGGGCGGCCTACTATGGCTACACCTTC.

This clonotype was counted a few times. This chain connects TRBV5-5 to TRBJ2-2; TRBD2 matches 7 bases. Germline-derived CDR1 and CDR2 are SGHKS and YYEKEE (reference sequence). The CDR3 runs 16 residues. V lost 2 bases to trimming and J lost 5 bases; unmatched junction nucleotides: 9. CDR3 in DNA: TGTGCCAGCAGCTTACGACTAGCAGGTGTTACCGGGGAGCTGTTTTTT. Protein: CASSLRLAGVTGELFF.

This chain uses TRBV18 with TRBJ2-2, with 7 bases identical to TRBD1. Per the germline V gene, CDR1 is KGHSH and CDR2 is LQKENI. The CDR3 is 16 residues long. With V trimmed by 2 bases and J by 1 base, 4 bases remained unmatched. CDR3 DNA sequence: TGTGCCAGCTCACCAGGCGGACAGGAGAACACCGGGGAGCTGTTTTTT. Residues: CASSPGGQENTGELFF.

The rearrangement joins TRBV7-3 to TRBJ1-6; D not resolved. The V end lost 2 bases, the J end lost 7 bases, and 15 bases lay between the germline ends. This CDR3 is built from 16 residues. Germline lookup yields CDR1 SGHTA and CDR2 FQGTGA. The CDR3 is CASSLVPGRRNSPLHF. The CDR3 bases are TGTGCCAGCAGCTTAGTTCCCGGGAGAAGGAATTCACCCCTCCACTTT.

The chain joins TRBV10-3 to TRBJ2-3; D ambiguous. V lost 3 bases and J 6 bases, leaving 16 bases between the germline ends. This CDR3 comprises 15 residues. Germline loops: CDR1 ENHRY, CDR2 SYGVKD. The CDR3 sequence: CAISDPTNPRDTQYF. The CDR3 DNA follows: TGTGCCATCAGTGATCCGACAAACCCTCGGGATACGCAGTATTTT.

This clonotype was seen a few times. The rearrangement links TRBV10-3 to TRBJ1-1, with TRBD1 matching 7 bases. CDR3 size: 20 residues. Germline V gene sequence: CDR1 ENHRY, CDR2 SYGVKD. Trimming took 3 bases from V and 2 from J; bases not matched to a gene: 21. The CDR3 coding sequence is TGTGCCATCAGTGAACATATGGGACAGCCTGGATCCCGGGGAAACACTGAAGCTTTCTTT. This codes for CAISEHMGQPGSRGNTEAFF.

V gene TRBV18 combines with J gene TRBJ1-1; tentative D call: TRBD1 (5 bases). V was pared by 4 bases and J by 5 bases, with 14 bases between. Germline-derived CDR1 and CDR2 are KGHSH and LQKENI. This CDR3 is built from 14 residues. This chain's CDR3 is CASSLEGSRTEAFF. The CDR3 DNA follows: TGTGCCAGCTCACTAGAGGGGAGTAGGACTGAAGCTTTCTTT.

This clonotype was counted a few times. J is TRBJ2-1 and V is TRBV11-1; D ambiguous. The CDR3 loop spans 14 amino acids. Germline V CDR1 and CDR2: SGHAT, FQDESV (reference sequence). As DNA, the CDR3 is TGTGCTACCGCCCCCGGCCGCTCCTACAATGAGCAGTTCTTC. Translated, it gives CATAPGRSYNEQFF.

V is TRBV20-1 and J is TRBJ1-5, with TRBD1 matching over 7 bases. This CDR3 region has 15 residues. V gave up 0 bases and J gave up 1 base; unmatched junction bases: 3. Germline CDR1 is DFQATT and CDR2 is SNEGSKA (reference sequence). The CDR3 spells CSARELRGSNQPQHF. CDR3 DNA sequence: TGCAGTGCTAGAGAGCTCAGGGGGAGCAATCAGCCCCAGCATTTT.

The V gene is TRBV6-5, the J gene TRBJ1-2; perhaps TRBD1 as D (5 bases). Trimming cost V 5 bases and J 2 bases, with 12 bases left between them. This CDR3 is 14 amino acids long. Germline-derived CDR1 and CDR2 are MNHEY and SVGAGI. This CDR3 reads CASSNRGTNYGYTF. CDR3 in DNA: TGTGCCAGCAGTAATCGAGGGACGAACTATGGCTACACCTTC.

The rearrangement uses TRBV5-8 and TRBJ1-6; 10 positions agree with TRBD1. CDR1 and CDR2 (germline): SGHTS, YDEGEE. Losses at the gene ends were 4 bases for V and 3 bases for J; bases not matched to a gene: 4. There are 16 residues in the CDR3. The CDR3 DNA reads TGTGCCAGCAGCCCGGGACAGGGGAACTATAATTCACCCCTCCACTTT. Translated: CASSPGQGNYNSPLHF.

This clonotype has a handful of counts. The chain recombines TRBV20-1 with TRBJ2-3; D unclear. V lost 7 bases and J lost 2, with 16 bases in between. CDR1 and CDR2 from the germline V gene are DFQATT and SNEGSKA (reference sequence). This CDR3 has 14 amino acids. CDR3 sequence (DNA): TGCAGTGGAACCGCGAACACTCACACAGATACGCAGTATTTT. Protein product: CSGTANTHTDTQYF.

V gene TRBV6-5 combines with J gene TRBJ2-3, with D possibly TRBD2 on 6 matching bases. Deletions cut 5 bases from V and 6 bases from J, with 18 bases between. The CDR3 loop spans 15 amino acids. In germline, CDR1 is MNHEY, CDR2 SVGAGI. CDR3 amino acids: CASSQTSSRWDTQYF. The CDR3 nucleotides read TGTGCCAGCAGTCAGACTAGTAGTCGGTGGGATACGCAGTATTTT.